This TCR beta chain was captured in a study of OX40 agonist ivuxolimab in advanced cancers. Study background: Partial responses were achieved by three patients, of whom one had hepatocellular carcinoma and two had cutaneous melanoma.

Regarding this clone: Its antigen is as yet unknown.

Libraries were prepared by immunoSEQ multiplex PCR; TCRdb keeps only in-frame clonotypes and omits some of them. Of tens of thousands of clones listed, around 83% are singletons. The V and J ends lost 6 bases and 2 bases respectively, with 5 bases between them. The CDR3 has 11 residues. The germline V gene has CDR1 SNHLY and CDR2 FYNNEI. Findings and limits, study-wide: Low normalized T-cell clonal expansion was additionally recorded for some nonresponders. At 0.1 to 3.0 mg/kg, CD4+ and CD8+ blood T cells expanded clonally by week 6.

V usage is TRBV2 and J usage is TRBJ2-7; possible D gene TRBD2, 5 bases. This clonotype was sampled from an adult with an advanced solid tumor such as melanoma, head and neck, liver or kidney cancer. Sequences were derived from CD4+ or CD8+ T cells sorted from blood, sampled in a trial of the OX40 agonist ivuxolimab. The CDR3 DNA sequence: TGTGCCAGCAGCGGGACCTACGAGCAGTACTTC. This gives the protein CASSGTYEQYF.